A single sample is the source of the 29 T cell receptor beta chains below, sequenced in a study of post-analysis software for immune sequencing data. Study findings and constraints: The five TRBV segments detected at higher frequency in patients than in controls included TRBV5-6, TRBV5-1 and TRBV20-1.

No antigen has been assigned to these receptors. The TCR beta cDNA libraries carried unique molecular identifiers. MiXCR, run by TCRdb on the PCR reads, gives a single entry per CDR3 protein. Here the sample spans fewer than 850,000 distinct CDR3 sequences, less than 35% being singletons. Source material: blood. The origin of the receptors is a girl aged 10 to 17 with multiple sclerosis.

The chain joins TRBV20-1 to TRBJ1-2; D might be TRBD1 (6 bases). Trimming shortened V by 5 bases and J by 2 bases, and 15 bases separated the two germline ends. The CDR3 contains 14 residues. The germline gives CDR1 DFQATT, CDR2 SNEGSKA (reference sequence). The CDR3 DNA is TGCAGTGCTTCCCGGCCTGGGACAAACTATGGCTACACCTTC. Translation: CSASRPGTNYGYTF.

V is TRBV5-6 and J is TRBJ2-5, with a possible D match to TRBD2 (6 bases). Trimming shortened V by 3 bases and J by 11 bases, and 23 bases separated the two germline ends. The length of the CDR3 is 15 residues. Germline-derived CDR1 and CDR2 are SGHDT and YYEEEE. The chain's CDR3 is CASSWTGTREWEQYF. CDR3 bases: TGTGCCAGCAGCTGGACCGGGACTCGCGAATGGGAGCAGTACTTC.

The CDR3 protein is CASRAPGRREKLFF. In DNA form, the CDR3 reads TGTGCCAGCAGGGCCCCGGGTCGGCGTGAAAAACTGTTTTTT. This sequence joins TRBV6-5 and TRBJ1-4; the D is unclear. The CDR3 totals 14 residues. V was shortened by 6 bases and J by 7 bases, with 15 bases between the two germline ends. CDR1 and CDR2 from the germline V gene are MNHEY and SVGAGI.

The chain joins TRBV7-2 to TRBJ2-7, with D uncertain. The CDR3 covers 13 residues. CDR1 is SGHTA and CDR2 is FQGNSA in the germline V gene. V gave up 2 bases and J gave up 3 bases, with 8 bases separating them. CDR3 loop: CASSLNPGYEQYF. CDR3 coding DNA: TGTGCCAGCAGCTTAAATCCCGGCTACGAGCAGTACTTC.

In its sample, this clonotype was seen a few times. A junction end diverges from the germline sequence, so it may reflect a read error. The chain employs TRBV7-8 and TRBJ2-3; possibly TRBD1 or TRBD2 for D (5 bases each). The CDR3 covers 15 residues. Germline CDR1 SGHVS, CDR2 FQNEAQ. CDR3 residues: CASSLAGLGSDTQYF. In nucleotides, the CDR3 is TGTGCCAGCAGCCTAGCAGGGCTTGGTTCTGATACGCAGTATTTT. Full variable domain (missing parts from reference TRBV7-8 and TRBJ2-3): GAGVSQSPRYKVAKRGQDVALRCDPISGHVSLFWYQQALGQGPEFLTYFQNEAQLDKSGLPSDRFFAERPEGSVSTLKIQRTQQEDSAVYLCASSLAGLGSDTQYFGPGTRLTVL.

This sequence joins TRBV5-5 and TRBJ2-7; 9 bases are shared with TRBD1. Matching the DNA end better, TRBJ2-5 makes the J call doubtful. This CDR3 has 15 residues. The germline gives CDR1 SGHKS, CDR2 YYEKEE (reference sequence). CDR3 sequence reads: CASSQTDRGGETQYF. The CDR3 nucleotides read TGTGCCAGCAGCCAAACGGACAGGGGAGGCGAGACCCAGTACTTC.

This clonotype has only a few counts. This rearrangement joins TRBV7-9 to TRBJ2-1; 8 nucleotides agree with TRBD1. The V segment lost 5 bases and the J segment 8 bases; nucleotides outside the gene matches: 14. CDR1 SEHNR and CDR2 FQNEAQ come from the germline V gene (reference sequence). The CDR3 loop spans 16 amino acids. This CDR3 is CASSRPGPGQVHEQFF. As DNA, the CDR3 is TGTGCCAGCAGCCGCCCAGGCCCGGGACAGGTACATGAGCAGTTCTTC.

V and J are TRBV7-9 and TRBJ2-7; perhaps TRBD2 as D (5 bases). Near its end, the DNA agrees better with TRBJ2-5, so the J call may be wrong. Germline V gene sequence: CDR1 SEHNR, CDR2 FQNEAQ (reference sequence). There are 16 residues in the CDR3. The CDR3 nucleotides are TGTGCCAGCAGCTTGAGGGCCGCACCAGACCGGGAGACCCAGTACTTC. Translation: CASSLRAAPDRETQYF.

In its sample, this clonotype was seen many times. This chain joins TRBV29-1 and TRBJ2-1; D ambiguous. Germline values: CDR1 SQVTM, CDR2 ANQGSEA. The CDR3 runs 14 residues. V was trimmed by 7 bases and J by 1 base, leaving 14 bases between them. The CDR3: CSAARVVSYNEQFF. Written as DNA, the CDR3 is TGCAGCGCTGCCCGGGTGGTATCCTACAATGAGCAGTTCTTC.

As for this clonotype: A read error may produce the germline difference seen at one junction end. V usage is TRBV6-2 or TRBV6-3 and J usage is TRBJ2-7; D call uncertain. This CDR3 spans 16 amino acids. In germline, CDR1 is MNHEY, CDR2 SVGEGT. CDR3 in amino acids: CAGSYSRDRSSYEQYF. CDR3 coding DNA: TGTGCCGGCAGTTACTCGCGAGATCGGAGCTCCTACGAGCAGTACTTC.

This clonotype was seen a handful of times. The V call is TRBV6-1, the J call TRBJ1-4; weak D call: TRBD1 (6 bases). V was trimmed by 2 bases and J by 7 bases, leaving 11 bases between them. The CDR3 is made up of 14 amino acids. The germline CDR1 and CDR2 sequences are MNHNS and SASEGT. In nucleotides, the CDR3 is TGTGCCAGCAGTGAACAGGGGATAGGTGAAAAACTGTTTTTT. Its translation is CASSEQGIGEKLFF.

The table lists this clonotype with a few counts. This chain connects TRBV7-2 to TRBJ2-5, with a possible D match to TRBD1 (6 bases). The V gene's germline CDR1 is SGHTA and CDR2 FQGNSA. Trimming stripped 6 bases from V and 2 bases from J, with 13 bases between. This CDR3 is built from 14 residues. CDR3 coding DNA: TGTGCCAGCAGGTTTCGGACAGCACAAGAGACCCAGTACTTC. Protein product: CASRFRTAQETQYF.

V and J are TRBV12-3 or TRBV12-4 and TRBJ2-5; D is perhaps TRBD2 (6 bases). The CDR3 covers 15 residues. V shed 1 base and J shed 7 bases, with 16 bases lying between them. CDR3 DNA sequence: TGTGCCAGCAGTTTAGGAGGTAGCGGAGTTCGGACCCAGTACTTC. Its translation: CASSLGGSGVRTQYF.

This clonotype has a count of ten or more. V gene TRBV15 combines with J gene TRBJ2-3; possibly TRBD1 or TRBD2 for D (5 bases each). The CDR3 is 17 amino acids. Germline V gene data show CDR1 as LNHNV and CDR2 as YYDKDF (reference sequence). The V end lost 0 bases, the J end lost 5 bases, and 18 bases lay between the germline ends. The CDR3 loop reads CATSRDKEFYGGDTQYF. CDR3 nucleotides: TGTGCCACCAGCAGAGATAAGGAATTTTATGGGGGAGATACGCAGTATTTT.

This clonotype has only a few counts. CDR3 loop: CASSQAYNQPQHF. The CDR3 coding sequence is TGCGCCAGCAGCCAAGCCTACAATCAGCCCCAGCATTTT. The rearrangement uses TRBV4-1 and TRBJ1-5; no clear D. V shed 1 base and J shed 3 bases, with 4 bases lying between them. Germline values: CDR1 MGHRA, CDR2 YSYEKL. This CDR3 spans 13 amino acids.

In this sample, this clonotype turned up a few times. The CDR3 DNA is TGTGCCAGCAGCGCGGGGAGGGCCGAGCAGTTCTTC. Translating gives CASSAGRAEQFF. The genes are TRBV9 and TRBJ2-1; 7 nucleotides agree with TRBD2. Losses at the gene ends were 3 bases for V and 10 bases for J; bases not matched to a gene: 4. Per the germline V gene, CDR1 is SGDLS and CDR2 is YYNGEE. The CDR3 extends over 12 amino acids.

Concerning this clonotype itself: A much larger clone is a single base away; this may be a read error. The chain recombines TRBV6-5 with TRBJ1-1; D ambiguous. Trimming shortened V by 1 base and J by 6 bases, and 9 bases separated the two germline ends. CDR1 and CDR2 (germline): MNHEY, SVGAGI. The CDR3 totals 13 residues. The CDR3, as DNA: TGTGCCAGCAGTTACTTAGGAAGCCCTGAAGCTTTCTTT. It specifies CASSYLGSPEAFF.

This clonotype appeared a few times. This sequence joins TRBV7-9 and TRBJ2-3; 8 bases are a match to TRBD2. The CDR3 is 15 residues long. V lost 2 bases and J lost 3; bases outside the gene matches: 4. Looked up from germline, CDR1 is SEHNR and CDR2 is FQNEAQ (reference sequence). CDR3 region: CASSLLREETDTQYF. CDR3 in DNA: TGTGCCAGCAGCTTACTGCGGGAGGAGACAGATACGCAGTATTTT.

DNA for the CDR3: TGTGCCAGCAGTTACTCCTCGGCGAACACTGAAGCTTTCTTT. Its translation is CASSYSSANTEAFF. This sequence joins TRBV6-5 and TRBJ1-1; D unresolved. The V gene lost 0 bases and the J gene lost 1 base, with 6 bases spanning the gap. Germline assignment: CDR1 MNHEY and CDR2 SVGAGI. The CDR3 has 14 amino acids.

This clonotype was seen a handful of times. CDR3: CASSLGQGDNEQFF. The DNA of the CDR3 is TGTGCCAGCAGCCTGGGACAGGGAGACAATGAGCAGTTCTTC. The chain combines TRBV7-8 with TRBJ2-1, with TRBD1 matching 9 bases. The V and J ends lost 5 bases and 5 bases, in that order; junction bases with no gene match: 4. CDR1 is SGHVS, CDR2 FQNEAQ, per germline. The CDR3 covers 14 residues.

This clonotype was seen at least ten times. This rearrangement joins TRBV20-1 to TRBJ1-2, with a possible D match to TRBD1 (6 bases). The CDR3 consists of 13 residues. V was cut by 6 bases and J by 4 bases, with 15 bases left in between. CDR1 is DFQATT and CDR2 is SNEGSKA in the germline V gene (reference sequence). CDR3 in amino acids: CSALENRAYGYTF. As DNA, the CDR3 is TGCAGTGCCCTAGAGAACAGGGCCTATGGCTACACCTTC.

This clonotype was seen a handful of times. V and J are TRBV29-1 and TRBJ2-1; TRBD2 is a possible D gene (5 bases). V was shortened by 7 bases and J by 7 bases, with 11 bases between the two germline ends. The length of the CDR3 is 11 residues. The V gene's germline CDR1 is SQVTM and CDR2 ANQGSEA. The CDR3 sequence: CSARTGNEQFF. The CDR3 nucleotides read TGCAGCGCCAGGACGGGGAATGAGCAGTTCTTC.

The V call is TRBV28, the J call TRBJ2-1; 8 bases line up with TRBD2. CDR1 and CDR2 from the germline V gene are MDHEN and SYDVKM. V lost 6 bases to trimming and J lost 9 bases; unmatched junction nucleotides: 10. There are 14 residues in the CDR3. CDR3 sequence reads: CASRSPGLVREQFF. Written as DNA, the CDR3 is TGTGCCAGCAGATCCCCGGGACTAGTGCGTGAGCAGTTCTTC.

This clonotype was detected ten times or more. This chain joins TRBV29-1 and TRBJ1-2; D unclear. This CDR3 has 10 residues. Trimming removed 3 bases from V and 8 bases from J, with 7 bases in between. Germline values: CDR1 SQVTM, CDR2 ANQGSEA. The CDR3 DNA reads TGCAGCGTTGAGCCCGGGGGCTACACCTTC. Encoded protein: CSVEPGGYTF. Supplemented by reference TRBV29-1 and TRBJ1-2, the full variable domain reads SAVISQKPSRDICQRGTSLTIQCQVDSQVTMMFWYRQQPGQSLTLIATANQGSEATYESGFVIDKFPISRPNLTFSTLTVSNMSPEDSSIYLCSVEPGGYTFGSGTRLTVV.

This rearrangement joins TRBV7-2 to TRBJ2-7, with TRBD2 matching over 8 bases. CDR3 length equals 16 residues. Trimming removed 0 bases from V and 4 bases from J; junction bases left unmatched: 8. Germline V gene lookup returns CDR1 SGHTA and CDR2 FQGNSA. CDR3 region: CASSLAKQRERYEQYF. In nucleotides, the CDR3 is TGTGCCAGCAGCTTAGCCAAGCAGCGGGAGAGGTACGAGCAGTACTTC.

The chain couples TRBV20-1 to TRBJ2-7; unclear D gene. Trimming took off 3 bases at V and 2 bases at J, with 11 bases between the two ends. The CDR3 sequence is 13 residues long. Germline V gives CDR1 DFQATT, CDR2 SNEGSKA (reference sequence). CDR3 bases: TGCAGTGCTAGGTATGGATGGGCCTACGAGCAGTACTTC. It is translated as CSARYGWAYEQYF.

A remark on this clonotype: The junction and the germline gene differ at one end; a read error may be behind it. The V gene is TRBV5-1, the J gene TRBJ2-5; D not certain. From germline, CDR1 is SGHRS and CDR2 YFSETQ. This CDR3 is built from 13 residues. The CDR3 sequence: CASRLVGSETQYF. CDR3 sequence (DNA): TGCGCCAGCAGATTGGTCGGGTCGGAGACCCAGTACTTC.

The chain is built from TRBV9 and TRBJ1-6; weak D call: TRBD1 (6 bases). There are 15 residues in the CDR3. Trimming took off 1 base at V and 9 bases at J, with 14 bases between the two ends. The germline CDR1 and CDR2 sequences are SGDLS and YYNGEE. In DNA, the CDR3 is TGTGCCAGCAGCGTAAAAGGGGGTGACGGTTCACCCCTCCACTTT. Its protein product is CASSVKGGDGSPLHF.

Of note for this clonotype: A much larger clonotype is one base distant, so this may be a read error. This chain links TRBV14 with TRBJ2-7; the D gene is possibly TRBD1 (6 bases). V gave up 6 bases and J gave up 0 bases, with 9 bases separating them. Germline loops: CDR1 SGHDN, CDR2 FVKESK. The CDR3 runs to 13 residues. CDR3 in DNA: TGTGCCAGCAGGCTGGACAGCTCCTACGAGCAGTACTTC. As protein: CASRLDSSYEQYF.